This T cell receptor (beta chain) was observed in a study of identical twins (dated by TCRdb to the mid-2010s). For context, the study as a whole: TCR alpha and beta repertoires from monozygotic twins, unrelated adults of various ages and cord blood were deep-sequenced to test whether fetal clonotypes persist. To rule out contamination, the twin experiments were replicated at different times with different library preparation protocols. Findings and caveats that apply to the study as a whole: Zero-insertion analyses could be partly confounded by invariant T cells such as MAIT and iNKT, although diverse VJ usage argued against such confounding for most clonotypes. The excess sharing between twins in beta out-of-frame sequences was weaker because fewer shared sequences reduced the signal-to-noise ratio. Abundant cord blood beta clonotypes had fewer insertions, young adult naive repertoires showed a similar but weaker trend, and memory repertoires showed no such trend. Because the same donors could not be followed over many years, conclusions were based on cross-sectional statistical analysis. Recombination models systematically underestimated out-of-frame TCR alpha sharing in monozygotic twins but agreed with sharing between unrelated individuals. Compared with coincidental sharing between unrelated individuals, out-of-frame TCR alpha sequences shared between twins had an excess of sequences with low generation probability.

CDR1 and CDR2 were assigned from the germline V gene as SNHLY and FYNNEI. V is reduced by 7 bases and J by 3 bases, leaving a spacing of 12 bases between them. The CDR3 goes from the cysteine to the phenylalanine over 13 residues. The kept DNA is CDR3 alone, 39 bases in frame from the first base. All donors were healthy Caucasians. Three unrelated non-twin adults were additionally sequenced: a male aged 18 to 29, a male aged 50 to 59 and a female aged 50 to 59. Miltenyi CD45RO+ enrichment and human naive T-cell isolation kits were used to isolate memory (CD45RO+) and naive T cells from PBMC. Note on this clonotype: Its antigen is unknown. Base-call qualities are not available, and no considerably larger clone is one nucleotide away.

The library relied on 5' RACE. Sequencing relied on an Illumina HiSeq 2000. Template switching introduced a universal primer binding site; the final cDNA contained a unique molecular identifier, enabling accurate counting of TCR cDNA molecules. First-strand cDNA for TCR alpha and beta chains was synthesized from specific primers in the conserved constant-segment region. To control for contamination, each cDNA library was double barcoded with a SMART-Mk sample barcode plus Illumina barcodes. Two successive PCR steps introduced TruSeq adapter sequences along with Illumina sample barcodes. The TCR alpha and beta cDNA libraries were sequenced on the Illumina HiSeq platform using custom primers. The original pipeline was this. MiGEC processed the raw reads to extract unique molecular identifiers, while MiXCR was used to determine the CDR3 positions. Recombination models were inferred per individual with the repgenHMM and IGoR tools using an EM algorithm. The tcR package in R was used for shared clonotype analysis, with sharing normalized by the product of cloneset sizes. To study raw recombination free of thymic and clonal selection effects, out-of-frame nonproductive sequences were analyzed. TCRdb reran the public reads through fastp at Q25 and MiXCR, keeping productive beta chains. Under each unique CDR3 protein, matching rows form one entry showing the most common genes and DNA. TCRdb's processing, not the authors', yielded these V and J calls. The sample includes about 690,000 distinct CDR3 sequences, with around 6% observed a single time. The ten largest make up around 1.9% of the sample.

This receptor was taken from a man between 18 and 29 years old in good health. The specimen was naive T cells sorted from blood. The sample's cell subset or site label, in plain terms: cells isolated with a human naive T-cell isolation kit. The rearranged chain carries TRBV2 and TRBJ1-1; a weak D assignment points to TRBD1 (6 bases agree). The CDR3 reads CASMLEGDTEAFF. The DNA is TGTGCCAGCATGCTGGAGGGGGACACTGAAGCTTTCTTT.